What follows are 13 T cell receptor beta chains derived from one specimen sequenced in a study of blood T cells in healthy people across ages. PCR was performed a second time for roughly 7 to 12 cycles using a sample-barcoded 5' primer and a J-beta primer mix. TCRdb re-called the 5' RACE reads with MiXCR, one entry per CDR3 protein. Of 550,000 to 600,000 distinct CDR3 sequences in the sample, about 26% were seen once. Sequencing was carried out using blood. All receptors come from a woman in her 70s in good health.

This clonotype was detected many times. V and J are TRBV29-1 and TRBJ2-4; TRBD2 aligns across 7 bases. The ends lost 5 bases at V and 8 bases at J; junction bases unmatched: 9. Germline CDR1 SQVTM, CDR2 ANQGSEA. This CDR3 contains 13 residues. CDR3 region: CSVYATGGDIQYF. The CDR3 DNA follows: TGCAGCGTTTACGCGACGGGGGGAGACATTCAGTACTTC.

In this sample, this clonotype turned up a few times. The chain joins TRBV7-9 to TRBJ1-4, with TRBD1 matching over 10 bases. CDR1 is SEHNR and CDR2 is FQNEAQ in the germline V gene (reference sequence). Germline trimming cut 5 bases from V and 7 bases from J; bases unmatched to any gene: 7. CDR3 length equals 15 residues. CDR3 in amino acids: CASSDDRGRGEKLFF. The CDR3 DNA follows: TGTGCCAGCAGCGACGACAGGGGGCGCGGTGAAAAACTGTTTTTT. Complete variable domain (other parts from reference TRBV7-9 and TRBJ1-4): DTGVSQNPRHKITKRGQNVTFRCDPISEHNRLYWYRQTLGQGPEFLTYFQNEAQLEKSRLLSDRFSAERPKGSFSTLEIQRTEQGDSAMYLCASSDDRGRGEKLFFGSGTQLSVL.

This clonotype has more than one count but fewer than ten. V and J are TRBV14 and TRBJ1-4, with D possibly matching TRBD1 (5 bases). The CDR3 is 15 amino acids. V lost 1 base, J lost 12 bases, and 18 bases lay in between. Germline V gives CDR1 SGHDN, CDR2 FVKESK. In DNA form, the CDR3 reads TGTGCCAGCAGCCAAGGGTCCAGCGGACAAAAAGAACTGTTTTTT. Its protein product is CASSQGSSGQKELFF.

This clonotype has ten or more counts. The rearrangement uses TRBV9 and TRBJ2-5; D not resolved. CDR1 SGDLS and CDR2 YYNGEE come from the germline V gene. V was pared by 3 bases and J by 6 bases, with 15 bases between. The CDR3 spans 14 residues. The CDR3 nucleotides read TGTGCCAGCAGCGGTGGACCCGGGTCGCAGACCCAGTACTTC. Its translation: CASSGGPGSQTQYF.

The sample holds a few counts of this clonotype. The V call is TRBV12-3 or TRBV12-4, the J call TRBJ1-4; D ambiguous. The V and J ends lost 6 bases and 5 bases respectively, with 10 bases between them. This CDR3 comprises 13 residues. The CDR3, as DNA: TGTGCCAGCAGGGAGAGCTTAAATGAAAAACTGTTTTTT. This translates into CASRESLNEKLFF.

This chain connects TRBV7-2 to TRBJ2-7, with TRBD2 identical over 9 bases. The ends lost 1 base at V and 10 bases at J; junction bases unmatched: 8. The CDR3 has 14 residues. Germline CDR1 is SGHTA and CDR2 is FQGNSA. CDR3 in DNA: TGTGCCAGCAGCTTAGTAGCGGGGGTTAATACCCAGTACTTC. Translating it yields CASSLVAGVNTQYF.

V usage is TRBV6-2 or TRBV6-3 and J usage is TRBJ2-3; D possibly matches TRBD1 or TRBD2 (5 bases each). V gave up 6 bases and J gave up 7 bases, with 20 bases separating them. The CDR3 is made up of 15 amino acids. CDR1 MNHEY and CDR2 SVGEGT come from the germline V gene. The CDR3: CASSNGTPALYTQYF. The CDR3 DNA is TGTGCCAGCAGCAACGGGACCCCGGCACTATATACGCAGTATTTT.

This clonotype was observed a handful of times. Relative to the germline gene, one junction end is altered; a read error may explain this. V and J are TRBV24-1 and TRBJ2-2, with 8 bases aligning to TRBD2. Germline CDR1 KGHDR, CDR2 SFDVKD. The CDR3 covers 15 residues. CDR3 loop: CATSPGGPRTGGLFF. CDR3 DNA sequence: TGTGCCACCAGCCCGGGGGGGCCGCGGACCGGGGGGCTGTTTTTT.

This clonotype was seen a handful of times. The gene calls are TRBV11-2 and TRBJ1-2; D not resolved. Germline V gene data show CDR1 as SGHAT and CDR2 as FQNNGV. The V end lost 3 bases, the J end lost 4 bases, and 12 bases lay between the germline ends. The CDR3 loop spans 14 amino acids. The CDR3 here is CASSFDTRVYGYTF. The DNA of the CDR3 is TGTGCCAGCAGCTTTGACACGCGGGTCTATGGCTACACCTTC.

The chain couples TRBV7-2 to TRBJ2-5, with 8 bases lining up with TRBD2. CDR3 length equals 14 residues. Looked up from germline, CDR1 is SGHTA and CDR2 is FQGNSA. V was pared by 5 bases and J by 2 bases, with 4 bases of the junction left unmatched. CDR3 in amino acids: CASSPSSGQETQYF. As DNA, the CDR3 is TGTGCCAGCAGCCCATCTAGCGGGCAAGAGACCCAGTACTTC.

This chain uses TRBV7-9 with TRBJ2-5; tentative D call: TRBD1 (6 bases). Germline V gene lookup returns CDR1 SEHNR and CDR2 FQNEAQ (reference sequence). V shed 5 bases and J shed 1 base, with 11 bases lying between them. The CDR3 is 14 amino acids. For the CDR3, the DNA is TGTGCCAGCAGCCCAAGACAGGTCCAAGAGACCCAGTACTTC. Residues: CASSPRQVQETQYF.

The chain joins TRBV9 to TRBJ1-1; D call uncertain. The V gene's germline CDR1 is SGDLS and CDR2 YYNGEE. The CDR3 contains 14 residues. With 0 bases removed from V and 1 base from J, the gap between germline ends came to 7 bases. The CDR3 nucleotides are TGTGCCAGCAGCGTAGGAAAGGGGAACACTGAAGCTTTCTTT. It is translated as CASSVGKGNTEAFF.

The chain links TRBV29-1 to TRBJ1-2; unclear D gene. V shed 6 bases and J shed 0 bases, with 11 bases lying between them. The length of the CDR3 is 13 residues. Germline CDR1 SQVTM, CDR2 ANQGSEA. The CDR3 DNA follows: TGCAGCGTCCCCAGAGGCACTAACTATGGCTACACCTTC. This gives the protein CSVPRGTNYGYTF.